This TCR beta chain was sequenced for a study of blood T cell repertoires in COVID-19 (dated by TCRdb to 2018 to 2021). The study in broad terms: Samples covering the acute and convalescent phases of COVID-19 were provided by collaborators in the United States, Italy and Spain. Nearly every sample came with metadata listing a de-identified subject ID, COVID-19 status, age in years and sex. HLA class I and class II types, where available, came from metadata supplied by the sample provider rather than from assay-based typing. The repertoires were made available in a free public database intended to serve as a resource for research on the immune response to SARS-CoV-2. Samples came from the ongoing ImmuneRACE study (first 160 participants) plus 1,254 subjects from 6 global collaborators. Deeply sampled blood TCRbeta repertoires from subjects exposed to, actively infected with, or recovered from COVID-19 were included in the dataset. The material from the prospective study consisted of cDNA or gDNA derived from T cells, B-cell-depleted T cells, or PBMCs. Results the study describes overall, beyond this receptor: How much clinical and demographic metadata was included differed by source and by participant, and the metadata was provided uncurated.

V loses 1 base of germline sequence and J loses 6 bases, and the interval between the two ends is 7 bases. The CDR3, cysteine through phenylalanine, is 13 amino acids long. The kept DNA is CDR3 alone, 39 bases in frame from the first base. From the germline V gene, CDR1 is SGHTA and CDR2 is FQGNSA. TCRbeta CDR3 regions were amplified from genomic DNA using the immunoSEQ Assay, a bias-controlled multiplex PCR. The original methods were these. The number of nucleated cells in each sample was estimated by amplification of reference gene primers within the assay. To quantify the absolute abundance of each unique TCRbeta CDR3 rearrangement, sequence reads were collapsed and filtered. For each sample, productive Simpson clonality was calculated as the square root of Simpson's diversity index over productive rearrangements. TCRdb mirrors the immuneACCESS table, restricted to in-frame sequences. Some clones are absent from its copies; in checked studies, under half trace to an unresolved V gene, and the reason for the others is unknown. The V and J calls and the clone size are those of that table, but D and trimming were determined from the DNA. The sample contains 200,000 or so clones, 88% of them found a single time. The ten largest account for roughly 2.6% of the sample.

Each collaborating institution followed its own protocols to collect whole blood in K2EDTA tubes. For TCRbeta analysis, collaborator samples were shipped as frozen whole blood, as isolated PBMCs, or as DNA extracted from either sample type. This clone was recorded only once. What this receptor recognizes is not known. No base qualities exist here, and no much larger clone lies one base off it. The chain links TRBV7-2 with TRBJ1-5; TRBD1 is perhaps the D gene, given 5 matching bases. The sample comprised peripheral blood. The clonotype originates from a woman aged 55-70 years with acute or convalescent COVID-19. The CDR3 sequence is CASSLGQSQPQHF. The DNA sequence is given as TGTGCCAGCAGCTTAGGACAGAGTCAGCCCCAGCATTTT. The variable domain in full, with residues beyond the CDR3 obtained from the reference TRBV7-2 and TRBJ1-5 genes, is GAGVSQSPSNKVTEKGKDVELRCDPISGHTALYWYRQSLGQGLEFLIYFQGNSAPDKSGLPSDRFSAERTGGSVSTLTIQRTQQEDSAVYLCASSLGQSQPQHFGDGTRLSIL.